The sequence of this TCR beta chain was determined in a study of blood T cell repertoires in COVID-19. The data were produced by immunoSEQ multiplex PCR, yet TCRdb's version contains in-frame clones alone and is incomplete. The profile shows 90,000 to 100,000 clones, 89% of them singletons. Sequences were obtained from peripheral blood. This TCR derives from a man aged 60-69 years with COVID-19, enrolled during active disease.

CDR3 in amino acids: CASSHSSGNTEAFF. The CDR3 coding sequence is TGTGCCAGCAGCCATAGTTCAGGGAACACTGAAGCTTTCTTT. The rearrangement links TRBV3-1 (or the pseudogene TRBV3-2) to TRBJ1-1, with D unclear. Trimming removed 3 bases at V and 1 base at J, with 9 bases between. In germline, CDR1 is LGHDT, CDR2 YNNKEL (reference sequence). The CDR3 is made up of 14 amino acids.